The T cell receptor (beta chain) described here comes from a study of blood T cell repertoires in COVID-19. Original processing methods: Counts of nucleated cells, estimated from reference gene primer amplification, were obtained. Method: immunoSEQ multiplex PCR; TCRdb's copy keeps in-frame clones and lacks some. That table is the source of V, J and clone size, and D and trimming were worked out from the DNA. The sample consists of hundreds of thousands of clones, approximately 90% of them appearing once. Germline CDR1 is SGHTA and CDR2 is FQGTGA. This CDR3 is 23 amino acids long. The trim removed 1 base at V and 0 bases at J, leaving 20 bases unmatched. Enrolled through a virtual design, the participants were between roughly 18 and 90 years of age and came from some 26 US areas. Clinical histories supplied by participants themselves formed the basis of cohort assignment.

The TCR sequence derives from a middle-aged woman who had recovered from COVID-19. The chain joins TRBV7-3 to TRBJ2-3, with 12 bases that match TRBD2. Source material: PBMCs or T cells enriched from blood (not recorded which). The CDR3 coding sequence is TGTGCCAGCAGCTTAAAGGCGACTAGCGGGAGCCCCATATGGTACATCAGCACAGATACGCAGTATTTT. Protein: CASSLKATSGSPIWYISTDTQYF.